This T cell receptor (beta chain) was captured by sequencing in a study of cytomegalovirus exposure and HLA in healthy donors. Study conclusions and caveats: Researchers reported in a later analysis that a missense DCLRE1C variant was tied to TCR beta V- and J-gene trimming. Researchers had no immune exposure information except CMV serostatus available. Roughly uniform sequencing depth across donors was assumed, possibly incorrectly.

60 Vbeta and 13 Jbeta primers were used in PCR. The method was immunoSEQ multiplex PCR; TCRdb's version includes in-frame clones alone and lacks a portion of them. The sample has 83,000 or so clones, roughly 80% seen once; the top ten hold 14% to 15%. In regard to this clone: Its target is not known.

The length of the CDR3 is 9 residues. Germline CDR1 and CDR2: MNHNS and SASEGT. Trimming took 8 bases from V and 9 from J, leaving 5 bases between them. The receptor comes from a woman aged 40 to 55 in good health and CMV-seropositive. This chain connects TRBV6-1 to TRBJ1-5; D uncertain. Sequencing was done on a sample of PBMCs. The CDR3 protein is CASHGPQHF. CDR3 nucleotides: TGTGCCAGCCACGGGCCCCAGCATTTT.